Sequencing of this T cell receptor beta chain was carried out in a study of T cells in Graves' hyperthyroidism and ophthalmopathy. Study-wide results and caveats: Blood shared most expanded thyroid clonotypes above 0.001. The model foresaw ophthalmopathy a median about 6.1 months prior to onset.

The hyperthyroidism was newly diagnosed and had lasted under 2 months; the patients were aged 18 to 65. Predating any ophthalmopathy symptoms, the blood sample was taken at first hyperthyroidism diagnosis. TCR beta CDR3 regions were amplified from RNA transcripts. First-round RT-PCR targeting the TCR CDR3 was performed with the HTBI primer set. TCRdb called the multiplex PCR reads again in MiXCR, with one record for every CDR3 protein. The data contain fewer than 350,000 distinct CDR3 sequences, 10% to 15% of them singletons. This clonotype came up many times. The antigen is unknown. This clonotype was obtained from a woman in her twenties or thirties with Graves' hyperthyroidism that later progressed to Graves' ophthalmopathy. Sequenced: blood.

CDR3 sequence: CASSPQGALDQPQHF. As DNA, the CDR3 is TGTGCCAGCAGTCCTCAGGGGGCGCTTGACCAGCCCCAGCATTTT. This chain links TRBV28 with TRBJ1-5, with TRBD1 identical over 8 bases. The CDR3 consists of 15 residues. Per the germline V gene, CDR1 is MDHEN and CDR2 is SYDVKM. J gave up 7 bases and V 5 bases, and 10 bases lay outside the gene matches.